These 5 T cell receptor beta chains share one sample of origin, sequenced in a study of OX40 agonist ivuxolimab in advanced cancers. Produced via immunoSEQ multiplex PCR; TCRdb's table is partial and in-frame only. In the table there are about 100,000 clones, 89% of which are singletons. The specimen was CD4+ or CD8+ T cells sorted from blood, collected in a trial of the OX40 agonist ivuxolimab. These receptors originate from an adult with an advanced solid tumor such as melanoma, head and neck, liver or kidney cancer.

This rearrangement joins TRBV30 to TRBJ2-1; the match to TRBD2 covers 10 bases. Trimming cost V 2 bases and J 9 bases; bases outside gene matches: 7. The germline V gene has CDR1 GTSNPN and CDR2 SVGIG (reference sequence). The CDR3 loop spans 14 amino acids. CDR3 nucleotide sequence: TGTGCCTGGAGTATCGCTAGCGGGAGTCGTGAGCAGTTCTTC. This codes for CAWSIASGSREQFF.

This clone was detected once. The rearrangement uses TRBV5-4 and TRBJ2-7; 9 bases align to TRBD1. The trim removed 6 bases at V and 6 bases at J, leaving 10 bases unmatched. CDR3 length equals 14 residues. The V gene's germline CDR1 is SGHNT and CDR2 YYREEE (reference sequence). The CDR3 sequence: CASTSGTGRSEQYF. CDR3 nucleotides: TGTGCCAGCACCTCCGGGACAGGGAGGTCCGAGCAGTACTTC.

The rearrangement links TRBV5-1 to TRBJ2-2, with 7 nucleotides matching TRBD1. This CDR3 has 16 residues. Per the germline V gene, CDR1 is SGHRS and CDR2 is YFSETQ. V was pared by 5 bases and J by 0 bases, with 7 bases of the junction left unmatched. In DNA, the CDR3 is TGCGCCAGCAGTCGGACCGGGACAGCGAACACCGGGGAGCTGTTTTTT. It specifies CASSRTGTANTGELFF.

The J gene is TRBJ2-3, the V gene TRBV18; 8 positions match TRBD2. V shed 3 bases and J 4 bases; nucleotides not matched to a gene: 6. The CDR3 extends over 15 amino acids. Germline V gives CDR1 KGHSH, CDR2 LQKENI. CDR3: CASSPLFGGADTQYF. As DNA, the CDR3 is TGTGCCAGCTCACCCCTCTTCGGGGGGGCAGATACGCAGTATTTT.

The V and J genes are TRBV6-5 and TRBJ1-5; the D gene is possibly TRBD1 (5 bases). Germline lookup yields CDR1 MNHEY and CDR2 SVGAGI. The CDR3 totals 14 residues. V was trimmed by 4 bases and J by 7 bases, leaving 14 bases between them. The CDR3 sequence is CASSSAARGQPQHF. CDR3 DNA sequence: TGTGCCAGCAGTTCGGCGGCGAGGGGACAGCCCCAGCATTTT.